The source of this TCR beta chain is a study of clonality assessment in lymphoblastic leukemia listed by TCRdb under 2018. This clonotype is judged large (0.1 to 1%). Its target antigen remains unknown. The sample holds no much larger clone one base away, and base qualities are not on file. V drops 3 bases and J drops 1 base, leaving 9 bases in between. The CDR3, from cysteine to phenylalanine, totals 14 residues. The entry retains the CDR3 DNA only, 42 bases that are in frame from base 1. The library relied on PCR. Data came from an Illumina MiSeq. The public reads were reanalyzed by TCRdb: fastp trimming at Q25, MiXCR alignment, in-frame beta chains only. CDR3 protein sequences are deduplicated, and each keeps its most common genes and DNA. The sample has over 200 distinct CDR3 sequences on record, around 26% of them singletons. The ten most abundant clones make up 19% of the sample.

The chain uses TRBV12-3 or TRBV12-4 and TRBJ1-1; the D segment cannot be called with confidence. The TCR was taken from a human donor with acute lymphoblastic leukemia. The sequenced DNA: TGTGCCAGCAGTTTCGGAACAACGAACACTGAAGCTTTCTTT. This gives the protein CASSFGTTNTEAFF.